The 30 T cell receptor beta chains reported below all come from one sample, sequenced in a study of T cell changes during pregnancy in multiple sclerosis. Generated by immunoSEQ multiplex PCR, the TCRdb table keeps only in-frame clones and is missing some. The sample holds around 130,000 clones, approximately 96% seen once. The specimen comprised peripheral blood, sampled after pregnancy. These receptor sequences come from a female donor with multiple sclerosis, enrolled in a pregnancy study.

The rearrangement joins TRBV5-1 to TRBJ2-3; TRBD1 is a possible D gene (6 bases). The germline V gene encodes CDR1 SGHRS and CDR2 YFSETQ. The CDR3 is 15 residues long. The V end was cut by 0 bases, the J end by 5 bases, with 13 bases between. The CDR3 sequence: CASSLDVGAGDTQYF. As DNA, the CDR3 is TGCGCCAGCAGCTTGGATGTGGGGGCGGGAGATACGCAGTATTTT.

The rearrangement uses TRBV4-1 and TRBJ2-7, with TRBD1 matching 7 bases. This CDR3 has 16 amino acids. V lost 1 base, J lost 2 bases, and 8 bases stayed unmatched. CDR1 is MGHRA and CDR2 is YSYEKL in the germline V gene. The CDR3 is CASSQVTGSGAYEQYF. As DNA, the CDR3 is TGCGCCAGCAGCCAAGTGACAGGGTCAGGTGCCTACGAGCAGTACTTC.

The CDR3 is CASSSGGSNEQFF. The DNA for the CDR3 is TGTGCCAGCTCATCGGGGGGTTCAAATGAGCAGTTCTTC. The V and J genes are TRBV18 and TRBJ2-1; 7 bases align to TRBD2. The CDR3 length is 13 residues. CDR1 and CDR2 (germline): KGHSH, LQKENI. The junction had 5 bases not matched to a gene; V was cut back by 5 bases and J by 7 bases.

The chain carries TRBV30 and TRBJ2-7, with a possible D match to TRBD2 (5 bases). Germline loops: CDR1 GTSNPN, CDR2 SVGIG (reference sequence). This CDR3 comprises 13 residues. The ends were cut back, 1 base at V and 4 bases at J, with 11 bases in the middle. CDR3 DNA: TGTGCCTGGAGTGACGGGATCAGGTACGAGCAGTACTTC. Translating it yields CAWSDGIRYEQYF.

This clone was seen just once. The chain employs TRBV28 and TRBJ1-4, with D possibly being TRBD1 (5 bases). Trimming stripped 4 bases from V and 7 bases from J, with 19 bases between. CDR3 length: 16 residues. From germline, CDR1 is MDHEN and CDR2 SYDVKM. CDR3 in DNA: TGTGCCAGCAGTTCCCCCCGCCAGGGAGGAGGTGAAAAACTGTTTTTT. Protein product: CASSSPRQGGGEKLFF.

V usage is TRBV4-1 and J usage is TRBJ1-4; D possibly corresponds to TRBD1 (5 bases). The germline gives CDR1 MGHRA, CDR2 YSYEKL. The CDR3 runs 15 residues. Trimming stripped 0 bases from V and 4 bases from J, with 9 bases between. The CDR3 DNA reads as TGCGCCAGCAGCCAAGAGGGGCTGAATAATGAAAAACTGTTTTTT. Its protein is CASSQEGLNNEKLFF.

The chain combines TRBV30 with TRBJ1-1; D is unresolved. The CDR3 extends over 12 amino acids. Deletions cut 2 bases from V and 6 bases from J, with 10 bases between. CDR1 is GTSNPN, CDR2 SVGIG, per germline (reference sequence). For the CDR3, the DNA is TGTGCCTGGAGTTCTACGGAGCCTGAAGCTTTCTTT. It encodes CAWSSTEPEAFF.

The chain couples TRBV10-3 to TRBJ2-5; a possible D gene is TRBD1 (6 bases). Germline V gene data show CDR1 as ENHRY and CDR2 as SYGVKD. Trimming pared 3 bases from V and 3 bases from J, leaving 8 bases between. This CDR3 is built from 13 residues. DNA for the CDR3: TGTGCCATCAGTGAATGGACAGAAGAGACCCAGTACTTC. This translates into CAISEWTEETQYF.

Only a few counts were recorded for this clone. The chain is built from TRBV7-6 and TRBJ2-2; D unclear. Trimming left V 3 bases short and J 6 bases short, with 14 bases between. CDR3 length equals 15 residues. CDR1 is SGHVS, CDR2 FNYEAQ, per germline. CDR3 residues: CASSLGSGGAGELFF. CDR3 coding DNA: TGTGCCAGCAGCTTGGGCTCCGGTGGCGCCGGGGAGCTGTTTTTT.

The CDR3 spells CASSTTDYNEQFF. DNA for the CDR3: TGTGCCAGCAGCACGACAGATTACAATGAGCAGTTCTTC. The chain couples TRBV7-2 to TRBJ2-1, with a possible D match to TRBD1 (5 bases). Trimming removed 5 bases at V and 4 bases at J, with 9 bases between. Germline V gives CDR1 SGHTA, CDR2 FQGNSA. CDR3 length: 13 amino acids.

V and J are TRBV30 and TRBJ2-2; the match to TRBD2 covers 10 bases. The germline V gene has CDR1 GTSNPN and CDR2 SVGIG (reference sequence). V gave up 5 bases and J gave up 5 bases; unmatched junction bases: 5. CDR3 size: 14 residues. The CDR3 sequence is CAWGPGLATGELFF. The CDR3 DNA reads TGTGCCTGGGGACCGGGACTAGCGACCGGGGAGCTGTTTTTT.

The gene calls are TRBV6-6 and TRBJ2-7, with TRBD1 identical over 8 bases. Trimming took 0 bases from V and 3 from J; bases not matched to a gene: 4. This CDR3 spans 15 amino acids. Germline CDR1 MNHNY, CDR2 SVGAGI (reference sequence). The chain's CDR3 is CASSYSTGVFYEQYF. The CDR3 DNA follows: TGTGCCAGCAGTTACTCGACAGGGGTCTTCTACGAGCAGTACTTC.

This clone was counted a single time. CDR3 sequence reads: CASSPQEGGGNTEAFF. The CDR3 DNA reads TGTGCCAGCTCACCACAGGAGGGAGGGGGGAACACTGAAGCTTTCTTT. The chain links TRBV18 to TRBJ1-1; tentative D call: TRBD1 (6 bases). There are 16 residues in the CDR3. Germline lookup yields CDR1 KGHSH and CDR2 LQKENI. The V and J ends lost 1 base and 1 base respectively, with 13 bases between them.

V and J are TRBV28 and TRBJ2-7; possibly TRBD2 for D (5 bases). From germline, CDR1 is MDHEN and CDR2 SYDVKM. This CDR3 is built from 14 residues. V lost 4 bases and J lost 2, with 12 bases in between. CDR3 sequence (DNA): TGTGCCAGCAGTTCCGGGGATCCACCCTACGAGCAGTACTTC. This codes for CASSSGDPPYEQYF.

This clone has a single count. The chain recombines TRBV6-5 with TRBJ2-1, with 7 nucleotides matching TRBD2. The CDR3 loop spans 16 amino acids. After removal of 3 bases from V and 5 bases from J, the junction contained 10 bases not matched to a gene. Germline values: CDR1 MNHEY, CDR2 SVGAGI. CDR3 DNA: TGTGCCAGCAGTTATCGCGGGAGTAACCGTAACAATGAGCAGTTCTTC. It is translated as CASSYRGSNRNNEQFF.

The chain joins TRBV11-1 to TRBJ1-1, with 8 bases fitting TRBD1. This CDR3 region has 15 residues. The germline V gene has CDR1 SGHAT and CDR2 FQDESV (reference sequence). V shed 5 bases and J 3 bases; nucleotides not matched to a gene: 8. DNA for the CDR3: TGTGCCAGCAGCGGTTGGACAGGGTGGGACACTGAAGCTTTCTTT. Protein sequence: CASSGWTGWDTEAFF.

This chain uses TRBV2 with TRBJ1-2, with D hard to call. V lost 3 bases and J lost 2, with 10 bases in between. This CDR3 has 14 amino acids. The germline gives CDR1 SNHLY, CDR2 FYNNEI. The CDR3 sequence is CASSEAGPNYGYTF. The DNA for the CDR3 is TGTGCCAGCAGTGAGGCAGGTCCCAACTATGGCTACACCTTC.

V is TRBV19 and J is TRBJ2-7; TRBD2 agrees at 10 bases. This CDR3 has 15 residues. V shed 2 bases, J shed 3 bases, and the junction held 4 bases outside the gene matches. CDR1 is LNHDA, CDR2 SQIVND, per germline (reference sequence). The CDR3 sequence is CASSITSGAGYEQYF. Here the CDR3 DNA reads TGTGCCAGTAGTATAACTAGCGGGGCGGGCTACGAGCAGTACTTC.

V and J are TRBV27 and TRBJ2-7, with TRBD2 identical over 8 bases. Germline V lookup: CDR1 MNHEY, CDR2 SMNVEV (reference sequence). Trimming cost V 4 bases and J 6 bases; bases outside gene matches: 2. The CDR3 has 12 residues. In nucleotides, the CDR3 is TGTGCCAGCAGTTGGGCGGGAGGCGAGCAGTACTTC. It specifies CASSWAGGEQYF.

This chain joins TRBV27 and TRBJ2-1; TRBD1 matches 7 bases. V was pared by 5 bases and J by 4 bases, with 8 bases of the junction left unmatched. This CDR3 region has 15 residues. Germline CDR1 and CDR2: MNHEY and SMNVEV (reference sequence). CDR3 loop: CASSRSRGIYNEQFF. In nucleotides, the CDR3 is TGTGCCAGCAGTCGCTCCAGGGGGATTTACAATGAGCAGTTCTTC.

This CDR3 is CASSPRQGEEKLFF. The CDR3 nucleotides are TGTGCCAGCAGCCCCCGGCAGGGTGAGGAAAAACTGTTTTTT. The chain joins TRBV7-9 to TRBJ1-4; perhaps TRBD1 as D (5 bases). This CDR3 comprises 14 residues. Germline CDR1 reads SEHNR; CDR2 reads FQNEAQ (reference sequence). Trimming removed 5 bases from V and 8 bases from J, with 15 bases in between.

The gene calls are TRBV28 and TRBJ2-6; D not certain. V was clipped by 8 bases and J by 2 bases, with 16 bases between them. The germline V gene encodes CDR1 MDHEN and CDR2 SYDVKM. The CDR3 covers 16 residues. The CDR3 spells CASGESPFTGANVLTF. Here the CDR3 DNA reads TGTGCCAGCGGAGAATCTCCTTTTACTGGGGCCAACGTCCTGACTTTC.

This chain uses TRBV5-1 with TRBJ2-1; 11 bases agree with TRBD2. This CDR3 is built from 15 residues. Germline V gene data show CDR1 as SGHRS and CDR2 as YFSETQ. Trimming at V came to 2 bases and at J to 4 bases, leaving 2 bases not matched to a gene. CDR3 DNA: TGCGCCAGCAGCTTTACTAGCGGGAGATACAATGAGCAGTTCTTC. Amino acids: CASSFTSGRYNEQFF.

The rearrangement links TRBV7-2 to TRBJ1-5; D remains unclear. The CDR3 contains 13 residues. Germline CDR1 is SGHTA and CDR2 is FQGNSA. Trimming shortened V by 1 base and J by 14 bases, and 15 bases separated the two germline ends. This chain's CDR3 is CASSLGVREGKHF. In DNA form, the CDR3 reads TGTGCCAGCAGCTTAGGAGTGAGAGAGGGAAAGCATTTT.

This rearrangement joins TRBV28 to TRBJ2-4; D gene ambiguous. Germline loops: CDR1 MDHEN, CDR2 SYDVKM. CDR3 length equals 13 residues. Between the trimmed V and J ends, which lost 5 bases and 8 bases, there was a span of 13 bases. This CDR3 is CASSPPVVDIQYF. CDR3 DNA sequence: TGTGCCAGCAGTCCCCCGGTGGTCGACATTCAGTACTTC.

The J gene is TRBJ2-7, the V gene TRBV14; D remains unclear. Germline-derived CDR1 and CDR2 are SGHDN and FVKESK. This CDR3 region has 15 residues. The ends were cut back, 0 bases at V and 3 bases at J, with 12 bases in the middle. The CDR3 nucleotides are TGTGCCAGCAGCCAAGAGGCCCGTTCCCTCTACGAGCAGTACTTC. Amino acids: CASSQEARSLYEQYF.

The chain couples TRBV6-1 to TRBJ1-2; D call uncertain. Germline values: CDR1 MNHNS, CDR2 SASEGT. This CDR3 spans 14 amino acids. The V end lost 2 bases, the J end lost 4 bases, and 11 bases lay between the germline ends. CDR3: CASSEYGESYGYTF. CDR3 DNA sequence: TGTGCCAGCAGTGAATACGGGGAAAGCTATGGCTACACCTTC.

The rearrangement links TRBV28 to TRBJ1-1, with D tentatively TRBD1 (5 bases). V lost 7 bases and J 5 bases, leaving 14 bases between the germline ends. The germline V gene encodes CDR1 MDHEN and CDR2 SYDVKM. The CDR3 length is 13 residues. The CDR3 DNA is TGTGCCAGCATCCTCCAGGGCCGAACTGAAGCTTTCTTT. Amino acid sequence: CASILQGRTEAFF.

This clone was found once. This rearrangement joins TRBV27 to TRBJ2-2; D remains unclear. The V end was cut by 8 bases, the J end by 4 bases, with 11 bases between. The CDR3 is made up of 13 amino acids. Germline-derived CDR1 and CDR2 are MNHEY and SMNVEV (reference sequence). The CDR3 DNA follows: TGTGCCAGCCGTATAACAGCCACCGGGGAGCTGTTTTTT. This sequence encodes CASRITATGELFF.

This clone is a singleton in its sample. One junction end does not reproduce the germline sequence, and a read error may be involved. V usage is TRBV27 and J usage is TRBJ2-7, with a possible D match to TRBD2 (5 bases). The CDR3 has 15 amino acids. Germline values: CDR1 MNHEY, CDR2 SMNVEV (reference sequence). CDR3 DNA: TGTGCCAGCAGTTCAACAGTAGCGACTTCCTACGAGCAGTGCTTC. It encodes CASSSTVATSYEQCF.